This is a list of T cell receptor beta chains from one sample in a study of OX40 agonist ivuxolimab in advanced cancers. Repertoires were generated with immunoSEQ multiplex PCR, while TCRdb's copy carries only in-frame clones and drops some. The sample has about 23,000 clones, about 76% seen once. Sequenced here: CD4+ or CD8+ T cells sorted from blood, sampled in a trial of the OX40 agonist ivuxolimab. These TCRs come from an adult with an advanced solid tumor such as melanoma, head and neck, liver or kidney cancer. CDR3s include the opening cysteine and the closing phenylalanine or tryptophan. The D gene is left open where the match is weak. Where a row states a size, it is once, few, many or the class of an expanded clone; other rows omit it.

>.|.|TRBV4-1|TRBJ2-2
CASSLLSTGELFF
TGCGCCAGCAGCCTTCTGAGCACCGGGGAGCTGTTTTTT
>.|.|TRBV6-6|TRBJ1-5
CASSYREGQPQHF
TGTGCCAGCAGTTACAGGGAGGGTCAGCCCCAGCATTTT
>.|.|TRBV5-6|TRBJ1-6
CASNRGQGSSPLHF
TGTGCCAGCAATAGGGGACAAGGCAGTTCACCCCTCCACTTT
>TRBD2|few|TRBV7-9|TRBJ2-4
CASSLALAGGPENIQYF
TGTGCCAGCAGCTTAGCCTTAGCGGGAGGGCCGGAAAACATTCAGTACTTC
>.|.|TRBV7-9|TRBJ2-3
CASSLGWDFTDTQYF
TGTGCCAGCAGCTTAGGGTGGGACTTCACAGATACGCAGTATTTT
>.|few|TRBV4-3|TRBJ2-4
CASSLGQRNIQYF
TGCGCCAGCAGTCTCGGACAGAGGAACATTCAGTACTTC
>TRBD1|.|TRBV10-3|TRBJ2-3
CAISASTGSDTQYF
TGTGCCATCAGTGCCTCGACAGGGTCAGATACGCAGTATTTT
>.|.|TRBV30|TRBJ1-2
CAWSNGGGYTF
TGTGCCTGGAGTAACGGGGGTGGCTACACCTTC
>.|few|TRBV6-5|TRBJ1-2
CASSRDRFPINGYTF
TGTGCCAGCAGTAGAGACAGGTTCCCGATTAACGGCTACACCTTC
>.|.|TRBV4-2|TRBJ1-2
CASSQDLRIEYGYTF
TGTGCCAGCAGCCAAGATCTGAGGATTGAATATGGCTACACCTTC
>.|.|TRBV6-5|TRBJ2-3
CASSQGLPTDTQYF
TGTGCCAGCAGCCAGGGGCTTCCCACAGATACGCAGTATTTT
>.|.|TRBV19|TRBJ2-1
CASTLGGTVNNEQFF
TGTGCCAGTACTCTAGGCGGGACAGTCAACAATGAGCAGTTCTTC
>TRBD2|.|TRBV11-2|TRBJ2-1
CASSLVLAGGSEQFF
TGTGCCAGCAGCTTAGTTCTAGCGGGAGGAAGTGAGCAGTTCTTC
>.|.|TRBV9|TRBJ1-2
CASSPAGTSGRRGGYTF
TGTGCCAGCAGCCCTGCCGGGACTAGCGGGAGAAGGGGCGGCTACACCTTC
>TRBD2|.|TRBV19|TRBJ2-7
CASSKAGGRLDEQYF
TGTGCCAGTAGTAAGGCGGGAGGACGACTAGACGAGCAGTACTTC
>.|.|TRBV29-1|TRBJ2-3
CSVAPEGLSTDTQYF
TGCAGCGTTGCTCCCGAGGGCCTCAGCACAGATACGCAGTATTTT
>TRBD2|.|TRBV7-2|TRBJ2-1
CASSQGLVGNEQFF
TGTGCCAGCAGCCAGGGACTAGTTGGCAATGAGCAGTTCTTC
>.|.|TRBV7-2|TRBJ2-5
CASSAWPDSKETQYF
TGTGCCAGCAGCGCCTGGCCAGACAGCAAAGAGACCCAGTACTTC
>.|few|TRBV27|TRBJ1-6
CASTGSSYNSPLHF
TGTGCCAGCACCGGGAGCTCCTATAATTCACCCCTCCACTTT
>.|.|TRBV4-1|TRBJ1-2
CASSQDSRGRDPLYGYTF
TGCGCCAGCAGCCAAGATTCACGGGGGCGAGACCCTCTCTATGGCTACACCTTC
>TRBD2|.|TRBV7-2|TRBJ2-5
CASSTLAGGRRETQYF
TGTGCCAGCAGCACCCTAGCGGGGGGGCGTCGGGAGACCCAGTACTTC
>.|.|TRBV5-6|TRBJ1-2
CASSKDRGVYGYTF
TGTGCCAGCAGCAAGGACCGCGGGGTCTATGGCTACACCTTC
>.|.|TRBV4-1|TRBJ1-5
CASSSEGSNQPQHF
TGCGCCAGCAGCTCGGAAGGGAGCAATCAGCCCCAGCATTTT
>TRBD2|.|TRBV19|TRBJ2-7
CASSMSGGVGYEQYF
TGTGCCAGTAGTATGAGCGGGGGGGTAGGATACGAGCAGTACTTC
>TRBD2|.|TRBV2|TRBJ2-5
CASARLLAGGETQYF
TGTGCCAGCGCCCGACTCCTAGCGGGAGGAGAGACCCAGTACTTC
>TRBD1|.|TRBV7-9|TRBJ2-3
CASSAGTGDRTDTQYF
TGTGCCAGCAGCGCTGGGACAGGGGACCGCACAGATACGCAGTATTTT
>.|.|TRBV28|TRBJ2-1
CASSPMVVAAYNEQFF
TGTGCCAGCAGCCCCATGGTCGTAGCGGCCTACAATGAGCAGTTCTTC
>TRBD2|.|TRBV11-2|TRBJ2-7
CASSGLAGAAYEQYF
TGTGCCAGCAGCGGACTAGCGGGGGCCGCCTACGAGCAGTACTTC
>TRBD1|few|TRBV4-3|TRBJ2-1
CASSTGQGYNEQFF
TGCGCCAGCAGCACCGGACAGGGCTACAATGAGCAGTTCTTC
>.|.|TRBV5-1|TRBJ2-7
CASSSGGAGLSEQYF
TGCGCCAGCAGCTCCGGAGGAGCAGGGTTGAGCGAGCAGTACTTC
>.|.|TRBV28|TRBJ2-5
CASSSSGLRGETQYF
TGTGCCAGCAGTTCCTCGGGCCTCAGAGGGGAGACCCAGTACTTC
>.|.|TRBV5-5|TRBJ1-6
CASSLVVSSYNSPLHF
TGTGCCAGCAGCTTGGTTGTCTCCTCCTATAATTCACCCCTCCACTTT
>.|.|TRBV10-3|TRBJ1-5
CATSYSNQPQHF
TGTGCCACCTCATATAGCAATCAGCCCCAGCATTTT
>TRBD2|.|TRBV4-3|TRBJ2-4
CASSRTSGGASKNIQYF
TGCGCCAGCAGCCGTACTAGCGGGGGGGCCTCGAAAAACATTCAGTACTTC
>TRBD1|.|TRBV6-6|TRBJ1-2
CASRPGQGGYGYTF
TGTGCCAGCAGACCCGGACAGGGGGGGTATGGCTACACCTTC
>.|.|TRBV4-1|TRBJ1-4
CASSRPGGTNEKLFF
TGCGCCAGCAGCCGACCCGGGGGCACTAATGAAAAACTGTTTTTT
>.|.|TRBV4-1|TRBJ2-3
CASSLERAKDTQYF
TGCGCCAGCAGCCTAGAAAGAGCCAAGGATACGCAGTATTTT
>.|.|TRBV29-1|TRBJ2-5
CVQGYQETQYF
TGCGTGCAGGGGTACCAAGAGACCCAGTACTTC
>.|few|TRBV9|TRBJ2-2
CASSEGSTGELFF
TGTGCCAGCAGCGAAGGCTCGACCGGGGAGCTGTTTTTT
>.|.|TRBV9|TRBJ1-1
CASSVAVGAMNTEAFF
TGTGCCAGCAGCGTAGCGGTAGGCGCTATGAACACTGAAGCTTTCTTT
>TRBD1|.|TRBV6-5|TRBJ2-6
CASLDRAAGANVLTF
TGTGCCAGCCTGGACAGGGCGGCTGGGGCCAACGTCCTGACTTTC
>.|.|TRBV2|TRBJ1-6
CASTSQGLGANSPLHF
TGTGCCAGCACGTCCCAGGGCTTGGGGGCAAATTCACCCCTCCACTTT
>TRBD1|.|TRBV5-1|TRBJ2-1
CASSLPQGDNEQFF
TGCGCCAGCAGCTTGCCACAGGGGGACAATGAGCAGTTCTTC
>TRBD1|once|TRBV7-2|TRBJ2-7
CASSFRDSSYEQYF
TGTGCCAGCAGCTTCCGGGACAGTTCCTACGAGCAGTACTTC
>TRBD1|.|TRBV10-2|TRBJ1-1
CASSHGTAAEAFF
TGCGCCAGCAGCCATGGGACAGCGGCTGAAGCTTTCTTT
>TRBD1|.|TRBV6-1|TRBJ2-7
CASSTRTGMYEQYF
TGTGCCAGCTCCACCCGGACAGGGATGTACGAGCAGTACTTC